This TCR beta chain was recorded in a study of CD8 T cells in Susac syndrome. The RNA, roughly 0.45 to 1 ug, was put through reverse transcription using random hexamers. TCRdb re-called the immunoSEQ multiplex PCR reads through MiXCR, storing one row per CDR3 protein. The sample shows over 70,000 distinct CDR3 sequences, 90% to 97% of them seen only once. Trimming pared 3 bases from V and 3 bases from J, leaving 11 bases between. This CDR3 is built from 14 residues. Germline CDR1 reads DFQATT; CDR2 reads SNEGSKA (reference sequence). This TCR derives from a human donor with Susac syndrome. This chain connects TRBV20-1 to TRBJ2-2, with unresolved D. The sequenced material came from CD8+ T cells from PBMCs. In DNA, the CDR3 is TGCAGTGCTAGTATCCGAAAGGACACCGGGGAGCTGTTTTTT. This codes for CSASIRKDTGELFF.